Given below is one T cell receptor beta chain in context. Its target is not known. Trimming cost V 4 bases and J 7 bases; bases outside gene matches: 6. The CDR3 runs 13 residues. Germline assignment: CDR1 MNHNS and CDR2 SASEGT. The data derive from a study of cytomegalovirus exposure and HLA in healthy donors. Study observations and caveats: Later analysis indicated greater clonal expansion among HLA-associated TCR beta chains than among equally common other chains. A few CMV-associated chains were confirmed in vitro to be specific for CMV antigens.

With 60 Vbeta and 13 Jbeta primers, the PCR was carried out. Clones were read by immunoSEQ multiplex PCR, and TCRdb kept only the in-frame ones, dropping some. The table has 150,000 to 200,000 clones, about 77% seen once. This clonotype was sampled from a woman aged 40 to 55 in good health and CMV-seropositive. Input material: PBMCs. The rearrangement links TRBV6-1 to TRBJ2-5, with 7 bases lining up with TRBD1. The DNA for the CDR3 is TGTGCCAGCAGTGCAGGGGGAGCGGCGACCCAGTACTTC. It encodes CASSAGGAATQYF.